A selection of T cell receptor beta chains follows, all from one sample in a study of shared clonotypes between healthy human individuals. The method was immunoSEQ multiplex PCR; TCRdb's version includes in-frame clones alone and lacks a portion of them. This sample carries roughly 2 million clones, 95% of them seen once, and the ten largest clones take 0.13%. Sequencing was carried out using naive CD4+ T cells sorted from blood. The receptors come from a man aged 18 to 29 in good health. Each CDR3 is given with its conserved first and last residue. A D gene is named only where the DNA matches it firmly. Clone size is not always given. Where it is, it says once, few, many or a class for expanded clones.

D gene	V gene	J gene	clone size	CDR3 protein	CDR3 DNA
.	TRBV6-5	TRBJ2-2	.	CASSYGSPNTGELFF	TGTGCCAGCAGTTACGGTAGTCCGAACACCGGGGAGCTGTTTTTT
TRBD1	TRBV29-1	TRBJ2-3	.	CSVEYMRDRGQVDTQYF	TGCAGCGTTGAGTATATGCGGGACAGGGGGCAGGTAGATACGCAGTATTTT
.	TRBV29-1	TRBJ1-4	.	CSVDNRRVKKLFF	TGCAGCGTTGATAACAGGAGGGTGAAAAAACTGTTTTTT
TRBD1	TRBV4-1	TRBJ1-2	.	CASSLRDRGGNGYTF	TGCGCCAGCAGCCTCCGGGACAGGGGGGGTAATGGCTACACCTTC
TRBD1	TRBV19	TRBJ1-1	once	CASSLRTGANTEAFF	TGTGCCAGTAGTCTACGGACAGGGGCGAACACTGAAGCTTTCTTT
.	TRBV7-2	TRBJ1-4	.	CASSPRGGEKLFF	TGTGCCAGCAGTCCCAGAGGGGGTGAAAAACTGTTTTTT
.	TRBV18	TRBJ1-2	once	CASSPSGDYGYTF	TGTGCCAGCTCACCATCAGGGGACTATGGCTACACCTTC
.	TRBV7-9	TRBJ2-3	.	CASSPSKGDTQYF	TGTGCCAGCAGCCCTAGCAAGGGAGATACGCAGTATTTT
.	TRBV5-4	TRBJ1-2	.	CASSSDGITSGYTF	TGTGCCAGCAGTTCCGACGGCATCACTAGCGGCTACACCTTC
TRBD1	TRBV6-6	TRBJ1-2	.	CASSYLGQGNYGYTF	TGTGCCAGCAGTTACCTTGGACAGGGAAACTATGGCTACACCTTC
.	TRBV28	TRBJ1-2	.	CASSFEGGPNYGYTF	TGTGCCAGCAGTTTTGAAGGGGGGCCTAACTATGGCTACACCTTC
.	TRBV7-8	TRBJ1-6	.	CASSPIGNSPLHF	TGTGCCAGCAGCCCAATCGGTAATTCACCCCTCCACTTT
.	TRBV27	TRBJ1-6	few	CASSFRGRDSPLHF	TGTGCCAGCAGTTTTCGGGGGCGGGATTCACCCCTCCACTTT
TRBD2	TRBV4-3	TRBJ2-7	.	CASSQGTSGVYEQYF	TGCGCCAGCAGCCAAGGGACTAGCGGGGTGTACGAGCAGTACTTC
TRBD1	TRBV9	TRBJ2-5	.	CASSLQGWTGQETQYF	TGTGCCAGCAGCCTCCAAGGTTGGACAGGCCAAGAGACCCAGTACTTC
.	TRBV15	TRBJ2-2	.	CATSRDSGVTGELFF	TGTGCCACCAGCAGAGATTCCGGAGTCACCGGGGAGCTGTTTTTT
TRBD2	TRBV25-1	TRBJ2-3	few	CASSDSGSEDTQYF	TGTGCCAGCAGTGATAGCGGGAGCGAGGATACGCAGTATTTT
TRBD1	TRBV18	TRBJ2-7	.	CASSPATGQGDTYEQYF	TGTGCCAGCTCACCAGCAACCGGACAGGGGGACACCTACGAGCAGTACTTC
.	TRBV6-5	TRBJ1-6	once	CASGGRNHSPLHF	TGTGCCAGCGGGGGACGGAACCATTCACCCCTCCACTTT
.	TRBV7-2	TRBJ1-3	.	CASSLVVTPTFGNTIYF	TGTGCCAGCAGCTTAGTTGTTACCCCCACTTTTGGAAACACCATATATTTT
.	TRBV11-3	TRBJ1-1	.	CASSPNRDSTEAFF	TGTGCCAGCAGCCCGAACCGGGATAGCACTGAAGCTTTCTTT
.	TRBV27	TRBJ1-1	once	CEIRGMNTEAFF	TGTGAAATACGGGGGATGAACACTGAAGCTTTCTTT
.	TRBV6-1	TRBJ1-1	.	CASSDPPGAGRTEAFF	TGTGCCAGCAGTGACCCCCCTGGGGCAGGGAGGACTGAAGCTTTCTTT
TRBD2	TRBV9	TRBJ2-1	.	CASSVYGTSEWSSYNEQFF	TGTGCCAGCAGCGTTTATGGGACTAGCGAGTGGAGCTCCTACAATGAGCAGTTCTTC
TRBD1	TRBV28	TRBJ1-2	.	CASSLETGGHGYTF	TGTGCCAGCAGTTTGGAAACAGGGGGCCATGGCTACACCTTC
.	TRBV7-2	TRBJ2-7	.	CASSLSFGGSYEQYF	TGTGCCAGCAGCTTATCATTTGGGGGCTCCTACGAGCAGTACTTC
.	TRBV25-1	TRBJ2-7	.	CASSNYGQYEQYF	TGTGCCAGCAGTAATTATGGACAGTACGAGCAGTACTTC
TRBD2	TRBV7-3	TRBJ2-1	.	CASSLGTTHNEQFF	TGTGCCAGCAGCTTGGGGACTACTCACAATGAGCAGTTCTTC
.	TRBV10-3	TRBJ1-1	.	CAINREGNTEAFF	TGTGCCATCAACAGGGAAGGGAACACTGAAGCTTTCTTT
TRBD2	TRBV9	TRBJ2-3	once	CASSVGTSGRATDTQYF	TGTGCCAGCAGCGTAGGGACTAGCGGGAGAGCCACAGATACGCAGTATTTT
TRBD2	TRBV4-3	TRBJ2-1	.	CASSQGGGLNEQFF	TGCGCCAGCAGCCAAGGGGGGGGATTGAATGAGCAGTTCTTC
.	TRBV5-1	TRBJ1-3	.	CASSLAEMGKNTIYF	TGCGCCAGCAGCTTGGCCGAAATGGGGAAGAACACCATATATTTT
TRBD2	TRBV7-9	TRBJ2-3	.	CASSPGLAVTDTQYF	TGTGCCAGCAGTCCGGGACTAGCGGTCACAGATACGCAGTATTTT
TRBD1	TRBV4-3	TRBJ1-2	.	CASSPTDRGTGANYGYTF	TGCGCCAGCAGCCCAACGGACAGGGGAACAGGGGCTAACTATGGCTACACCTTC
TRBD2	TRBV5-1	TRBJ2-7	.	CASSLASGSWYEQYF	TGCGCCAGCAGCTTGGCTAGCGGGAGTTGGTACGAGCAGTACTTC
.	TRBV7-9	TRBJ1-4	.	CASSFSGNEKLFF	TGTGCCAGCAGCTTTTCCGGTAATGAAAAACTGTTTTTT
.	TRBV12-2	TRBJ1-1	.	CASRLLEQLNTEAFF	TGTGCAAGTCGCTTGCTGGAACAGTTGAACACTGAAGCTTTCTTT
TRBD2	TRBV13	TRBJ2-1	.	CASSSRGLAGGSYNEQFF	TGTGCCAGCAGCTCCCGCGGACTAGCGGGGGGCTCCTACAATGAGCAGTTCTTC
TRBD1	TRBV18	TRBJ1-4	.	CASSPPGQGGEKLFF	TGTGCCAGCTCACCTCCGGGACAGGGCGGTGAAAAACTGTTTTTT
.	TRBV11-2	TRBJ1-4	.	CASRQGRGRVGSNEKLFF	TGTGCCAGCAGACAAGGCAGGGGAAGAGTTGGGTCTAATGAAAAACTGTTTTTT
TRBD1	TRBV18	TRBJ2-7	.	CASSPTGTGGNEQYF	TGTGCCAGCTCACCTACCGGGACAGGGGGCAACGAGCAGTACTTC
.	TRBV6-6	TRBJ1-5	.	CASSLIRSGGNQPQHF	TGTGCCAGCAGCCTCATACGTTCGGGTGGCAATCAGCCCCAGCATTTT
TRBD2	TRBV20-1	TRBJ2-7	.	CSGTSDYEQYF	TGCAGCGGGACTAGCGACTACGAGCAGTACTTC
TRBD1	TRBV29-1	TRBJ1-1	.	CSVENWGQGYTEAFF	TGCAGCGTTGAAAACTGGGGACAGGGTTACACTGAAGCTTTCTTT
TRBD1	TRBV5-4	TRBJ1-2	.	CASSLLQGLNGYTF	TGTGCCAGCAGCTTACTACAGGGGTTAAATGGCTACACCTTC
TRBD1	TRBV28	TRBJ1-6	.	CASSFGQARSPLHF	TGTGCCAGCAGTTTTGGACAGGCGCGTTCACCCCTCCACTTT
TRBD1	TRBV28	TRBJ1-2	.	CASSLWGQGLVNGYTF	TGTGCCAGCAGTTTATGGGGACAGGGTCTAGTTAATGGCTACACCTTC
.	TRBV30	TRBJ1-6	.	CAWSVRTSSSYNSPLHF	TGTGCCTGGAGTGTTCGCACCTCGAGCTCCTATAATTCACCCCTCCACTTT
.	TRBV6-6	TRBJ2-5	.	CASSPTRGETQYF	TGTGCCAGCAGTCCGACTAGAGGAGAGACCCAGTACTTC
.	TRBV15	TRBJ2-7	.	CATSRDRAGEQYF	TGTGCCACCAGCAGAGACAGGGCGGGCGAGCAGTACTTC
TRBD1	TRBV7-3	TRBJ2-5	once	CASSLDGRGRETQYF	TGTGCCAGCAGCTTAGACGGCAGGGGGAGAGAGACCCAGTACTTC
TRBD1	TRBV5-1	TRBJ2-3	.	CASQPQGAGTDTQYF	TGCGCCAGTCAACCCCAGGGGGCAGGGACAGATACGCAGTATTTT
.	TRBV7-2	TRBJ1-3	.	CASSLTGRTIGNTIYF	TGTGCCAGCAGCTTAACTGGCCGAACGATCGGAAACACCATATATTTT
.	TRBV6-5	TRBJ1-2	.	CASSYGGNYGYTF	TGTGCCAGCAGTTACGGGGGAAATTATGGCTACACCTTC
.	TRBV28	TRBJ2-7	.	CASSQIPYEQYF	TGTGCCAGCAGCCAAATACCCTACGAGCAGTACTTC
TRBD2	TRBV20-1	TRBJ2-1	.	CSAGGAAEQFF	TGCAGTGCCGGGGGGGCGGCCGAGCAGTTCTTC
.	TRBV11-2	TRBJ2-7	.	CASSSLESYEQYF	TGTGCCAGCAGCTCGTTGGAGTCCTACGAGCAGTACTTC
.	TRBV5-4	TRBJ1-1	.	CASGPQTGMNTEAFF	TGTGCCAGCGGGCCCCAAACAGGGATGAACACTGAAGCTTTCTTT
.	TRBV18	TRBJ2-7	.	CASSPIESYEQYF	TGTGCCAGCTCACCAATAGAATCCTACGAGCAGTACTTC